This T cell receptor beta chain is from a study of long-term antiretroviral therapy in people with HIV. In each sample, about 0.9-10 million cryopreserved PBMC were present before DNA extraction. Concerning this clone itself: The antigen remains unidentified.

Germline CDR1 is SNHLY and CDR2 is FYNNEI. The V segment lost 3 bases and the J segment 7 bases; nucleotides outside the gene matches: 9. The CDR3 covers 15 residues. Study-level findings and limits: Narrower CDR3 length ranges marked HIV repertoires relative to controls. The repertoire was dominated at all time points by clones expanded before ART.

Survey-level immunoSEQ v3.0 assays were run. Sequencing had a target that covered roughly 40,000-55,000 T-cell genomes per sample. Repertoires were generated with immunoSEQ multiplex PCR, while TCRdb's copy carries only in-frame clones and drops some. The sample consists of tens of thousands of clones, approximately 84% of them appearing once. The chain uses TRBV2 and TRBJ1-2, with TRBD1 matching 9 bases. The receptor's source is a man aged 35 to 55 with HIV. This sample comprised unsorted PBMCs, obtained 0.5 years before starting antiretroviral therapy. This CDR3 is CASSDRDRVYGGYTF. In DNA form, the CDR3 reads TGTGCCAGCAGTGACAGGGACAGGGTATACGGTGGCTACACCTTC.